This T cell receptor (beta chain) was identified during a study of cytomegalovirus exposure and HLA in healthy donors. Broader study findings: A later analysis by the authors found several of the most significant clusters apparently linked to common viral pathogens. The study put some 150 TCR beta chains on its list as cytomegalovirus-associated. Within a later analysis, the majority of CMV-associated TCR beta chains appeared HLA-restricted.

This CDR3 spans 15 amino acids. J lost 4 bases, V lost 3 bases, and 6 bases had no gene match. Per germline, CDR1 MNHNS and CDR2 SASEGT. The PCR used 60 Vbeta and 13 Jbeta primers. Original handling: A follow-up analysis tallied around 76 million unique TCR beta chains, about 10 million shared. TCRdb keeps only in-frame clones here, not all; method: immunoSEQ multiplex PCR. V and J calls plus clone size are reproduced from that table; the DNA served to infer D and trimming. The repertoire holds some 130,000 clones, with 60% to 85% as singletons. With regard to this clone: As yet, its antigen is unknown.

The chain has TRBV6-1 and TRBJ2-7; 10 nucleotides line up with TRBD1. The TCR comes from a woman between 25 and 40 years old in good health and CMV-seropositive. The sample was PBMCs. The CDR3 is CASSDGQGGLYEQYF. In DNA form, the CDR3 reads TGTGCCAGCAGTGATGGACAGGGGGGCCTATACGAGCAGTACTTC.